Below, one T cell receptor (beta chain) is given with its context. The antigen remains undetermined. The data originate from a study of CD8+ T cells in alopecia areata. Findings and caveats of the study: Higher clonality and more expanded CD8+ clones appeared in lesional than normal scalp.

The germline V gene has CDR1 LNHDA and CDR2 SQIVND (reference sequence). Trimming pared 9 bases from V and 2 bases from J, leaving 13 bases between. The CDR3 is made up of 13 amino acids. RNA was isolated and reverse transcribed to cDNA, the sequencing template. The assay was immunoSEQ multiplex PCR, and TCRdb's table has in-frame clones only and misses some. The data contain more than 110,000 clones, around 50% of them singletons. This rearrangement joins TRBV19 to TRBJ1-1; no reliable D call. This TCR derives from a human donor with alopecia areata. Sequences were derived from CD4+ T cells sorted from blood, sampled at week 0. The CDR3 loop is CASMEVTNTEAFF. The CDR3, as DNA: TGTGCCAGCATGGAGGTTACCAACACTGAAGCTTTCTTT.